The 16 T cell receptor beta chains given below trace back to one sample, sequenced in a study of control samples from healthy donors and cancer patients. Clones were read by immunoSEQ multiplex PCR, and TCRdb kept only the in-frame ones, dropping some. This table holds more than 100,000 clones, approximately 91% found once. Material for sequencing was blood. These receptors all stem from a young woman in good health.

The chain combines TRBV19 with TRBJ1-2; the D gene is possibly TRBD1 (6 bases). V gave up 5 bases and J gave up 0 bases, with 13 bases separating them. Germline V gives CDR1 LNHDA, CDR2 SQIVND (reference sequence). CDR3 length: 15 residues. CDR3 residues: CASSSPDSSNYGYTF. Written as DNA, the CDR3 is TGTGCCAGTAGTTCGCCGGACAGCTCTAACTATGGCTACACCTTC.

The genes are TRBV30 and TRBJ2-1; D not certain. The CDR3 has 15 amino acids. In germline, CDR1 is GTSNPN, CDR2 SVGIG (reference sequence). V dropped 2 bases and J dropped 2 bases, with 13 bases sitting between them. CDR3 residues: CAWSHHHPAYNEQFF. In nucleotides, the CDR3 is TGTGCCTGGAGTCATCACCACCCTGCCTACAATGAGCAGTTCTTC.

V and J are TRBV12-5 and TRBJ2-1; D possibly corresponds to TRBD1 (6 bases). Trimming removed 1 base at V and 6 bases at J, with 7 bases between. The CDR3 covers 13 residues. Germline V gives CDR1 LGHNT, CDR2 FRNRAP. The CDR3 coding sequence is TGTGCTAGTGGTTTGGAACAGGGCAATGAGCAGTTCTTC. Translating it yields CASGLEQGNEQFF.

The chain recombines TRBV4-3 with TRBJ2-1; TRBD2 matches 16 bases. Germline loops: CDR1 LGHNA, CDR2 YSLEER. The CDR3 extends over 20 amino acids. With V trimmed by 0 bases and J by 5 bases, 10 bases remained unmatched. CDR3 residues: CASSQDRGLAGGPSDNEQFF. The CDR3 region has the DNA TGCGCCAGCAGCCAAGACCGGGGACTAGCGGGAGGGCCGAGCGACAATGAGCAGTTCTTC.

The table lists this clone with a count of one. V gene TRBV6-5 combines with J gene TRBJ1-1; no clear D gene. Per germline, CDR1 MNHEY and CDR2 SVGAGI. Trimming pared 6 bases from V and 1 base from J, leaving 6 bases between. The CDR3 has 12 amino acids. CDR3 amino acids: CASRRANTEAFF. CDR3 sequence (DNA): TGTGCCAGCAGGCGGGCGAACACTGAAGCTTTCTTT.

The rearrangement uses TRBV7-9 and TRBJ1-1; 8 bases fit TRBD1. The V segment lost 5 bases and the J segment 0 bases; nucleotides outside the gene matches: 2. Per the germline V gene, CDR1 is SEHNR and CDR2 is FQNEAQ (reference sequence). CDR3 length: 14 amino acids. The CDR3 region is CASSGRGLNTEAFF. DNA of the CDR3: TGTGCCAGCAGCGGCAGGGGGCTGAACACTGAAGCTTTCTTT.

This sequence joins TRBV4-3 and TRBJ2-3; TRBD2 matches 10 bases. The CDR3 has 19 residues. V gave up 2 bases and J gave up 0 bases; unmatched junction bases: 11. Looked up from germline, CDR1 is LGHNA and CDR2 is YSLEER. The CDR3 here is CASSQYPGRGLASTDTQYF. CDR3 sequence (DNA): TGCGCCAGCAGCCAATACCCCGGCAGGGGACTAGCGAGCACAGATACGCAGTATTTT.

V gene TRBV5-5 combines with J gene TRBJ2-7; 8 positions match TRBD2. After removal of 4 bases from V and 2 bases from J, the junction contained 2 bases not matched to a gene. Germline V gives CDR1 SGHKS, CDR2 YYEKEE (reference sequence). CDR3 length: 13 amino acids. The CDR3 sequence is CASSQAGAYEQYF. In DNA form, the CDR3 reads TGTGCCAGCAGCCAAGCGGGGGCCTACGAGCAGTACTTC. Using reference TRBV5-5 and TRBJ2-7 for the parts outside the CDR3, the full variable domain is DAGVTQSPTHLIKTRGQQVTLRCSPISGHKSVSWYQQVLGQGPQFIFQYYEKEERGRGNFPDRFSARQFPNYSSELNVNALLLGDSALYLCASSQAGAYEQYFGPGTRLTVT.

The chain joins TRBV7-9 to TRBJ1-5, with 7 bases lining up with TRBD1. The CDR3 length is 15 residues. V was pared by 5 bases and J by 6 bases, with 10 bases of the junction left unmatched. Germline V CDR1 and CDR2: SEHNR, FQNEAQ (reference sequence). CDR3 nucleotide sequence: TGTGCCAGCAGCCCAGCAGGGGGGGCAAGTCAGCCCCAGCATTTT. It translates to CASSPAGGASQPQHF.

The rearrangement joins TRBV28 to TRBJ1-3, with D unclear. This CDR3 contains 13 residues. Trimming stripped 1 base from V and 6 bases from J, with 7 bases between. Germline assignment: CDR1 MDHEN and CDR2 SYDVKM. DNA of the CDR3: TGTGCCAGCAGTTTATTGACGAAAAACACCATATATTTT. Translating gives CASSLLTKNTIYF.

This clone was seen just once. The chain employs TRBV5-1 and TRBJ2-5; 10 nucleotides align to TRBD2. This CDR3 is 16 amino acids long. CDR1 and CDR2 from the germline V gene are SGHRS and YFSETQ. After removal of 4 bases from V and 7 bases from J, the junction contained 13 bases not matched to a gene. The CDR3 coding sequence is TGCGCCAGCAGCCGCGGACTAGCGGTCCCCCGCGGGACCCAGTACTTC. It specifies CASSRGLAVPRGTQYF.

The genes are TRBV2 and TRBJ2-3; TRBD1 or TRBD2 may be the D gene (5 bases each). This CDR3 spans 18 amino acids. The V gene lost 3 bases and the J gene lost 0 bases, with 19 bases spanning the gap. From germline, CDR1 is SNHLY and CDR2 FYNNEI. CDR3 nucleotide sequence: TGTGCCAGCAGTGAGACCGCCTGGGGGAGTACTAGCACAGATACGCAGTATTTT. Its protein is CASSETAWGSTSTDTQYF.

This chain connects TRBV19 to TRBJ2-7; 12 bases line up with TRBD1. Unmatched junction bases numbered 6, after V lost 5 bases and J lost 10 bases. Germline CDR1 is LNHDA and CDR2 is SQIVND (reference sequence). CDR3 length: 13 amino acids. This CDR3 reads CASSPGTGGQQYF. CDR3 DNA sequence: TGTGCCAGTAGTCCCGGGACAGGGGGCCAACAGTACTTC.

The chain joins TRBV5-1 to TRBJ2-3; 10 nucleotides agree with TRBD2. The CDR3 is made up of 16 amino acids. Looked up from germline, CDR1 is SGHRS and CDR2 is YFSETQ. Trimming at V came to 1 base and at J to 3 bases, leaving 5 bases not matched to a gene. This CDR3 is CASSLSSGRRTDTQYF. The CDR3 DNA is TGCGCCAGCAGCTTGTCTAGCGGGAGACGTACAGATACGCAGTATTTT.

The chain carries TRBV6-2 or TRBV6-3 and TRBJ2-6; D is unresolved. CDR3 size: 15 residues. Per the germline V gene, CDR1 is MNHEY and CDR2 is SVGEGT. V shed 2 bases and J shed 1 base, with 6 bases lying between them. The CDR3 is CASSYSGSGANVLTF. DNA of the CDR3: TGTGCCAGCAGTTACAGTGGATCTGGGGCCAACGTCCTGACTTTC.

The V call is TRBV28, the J call TRBJ1-4; TRBD1 matches at 12 bases. V was clipped by 9 bases and J by 8 bases; unmatched bases: 13. The CDR3 has 16 amino acids. Germline V CDR1 and CDR2: MDHEN, SYDVKM. The CDR3 region is CASPPPRDRGREKLFF. The DNA for the CDR3 is TGTGCCAGTCCACCTCCTCGGGACAGGGGGCGGGAAAAACTGTTTTTT.